Each of the 26 T cell receptor beta chains below was sequenced from the same sample in a study of a mutant IDH1 vaccine in newly diagnosed glioma. The method was immunoSEQ multiplex PCR; TCRdb's version includes in-frame clones alone and lacks a portion of them. The sample has fewer than 85,000 clones; approximately 86% are singletons. This sample's time point: baseline, week 1 (first vaccination visit). Treatment meaning: pre-vaccination baseline after standard-of-care therapy. The sequenced sample was PBMCs, obtained from a glioma patient treated with radiotherapy, temozolomide or both. Receptors originate from a man in his thirties or forties with glioma.

V gene TRBV7-9 combines with J gene TRBJ2-7, with 9 bases lining up with TRBD1. Trimming took 4 bases from V and 12 from J; bases not matched to a gene: 10. CDR1 and CDR2 from the germline V gene are SEHNR and FQNEAQ (reference sequence). The CDR3 contains 13 residues. The CDR3 protein is CASSSLARDRVYF. CDR3 sequence (DNA): TGTGCCAGCAGCTCCCTAGCCCGGGACAGGGTGTACTTC.

The chain carries TRBV20-1 and TRBJ2-3; D is unclear. The V gene's germline CDR1 is DFQATT and CDR2 SNEGSKA (reference sequence). V lost 6 bases and J 8 bases, leaving 12 bases between the germline ends. The CDR3 spans 11 residues. The CDR3 here is CSAPALFTQYF. The CDR3 coding sequence is TGCAGTGCCCCCGCCTTGTTTACGCAGTATTTT.

The rearrangement links TRBV18 to TRBJ2-5, with 10 positions matching TRBD1. With V trimmed by 6 bases and J by 4 bases, 8 bases remained unmatched. This CDR3 comprises 15 residues. CDR1 and CDR2 from the germline V gene are KGHSH and LQKENI. The CDR3 coding sequence is TGTGCCAGCTCCCTCGGGACAGGGGTAGGAGAGACCCAGTACTTC. Translating gives CASSLGTGVGETQYF.

The chain recombines TRBV10-3 with TRBJ1-6; D is possibly TRBD1 (5 bases). Germline lookup yields CDR1 ENHRY and CDR2 SYGVKD. CDR3 length: 14 residues. Trimming removed 4 bases from V and 10 bases from J, with 14 bases in between. CDR3 DNA sequence: TGTGCCATCAGTGCCCCAGGGTTAGGGTCACCCCTCCACTTT. Translated, it gives CAISAPGLGSPLHF.

The rearrangement joins TRBV5-4 to TRBJ2-7; D gene uncertain. There are 13 residues in the CDR3. V was shortened by 0 bases and J by 1 base, with 5 bases between the two germline ends. Germline V lookup: CDR1 SGHNT, CDR2 YYREEE (reference sequence). CDR3 region: CASSLGVSYEQYF. As DNA, the CDR3 is TGTGCCAGCAGCTTGGGGGTTTCCTACGAGCAGTACTTC.

J is TRBJ1-1 and V is TRBV6-5; D not certain. This CDR3 contains 16 residues. Germline CDR1 MNHEY, CDR2 SVGAGI. Trimming cost V 2 bases and J 1 base, with 14 bases left between them. CDR3 nucleotide sequence: TGTGCCAGCAGTTACACCTTGACAAGACCGAACACTGAAGCTTTCTTT. Translating gives CASSYTLTRPNTEAFF.

The chain recombines TRBV5-5 with TRBJ2-2, with 9 bases identical to TRBD1. Germline CDR1 is SGHKS and CDR2 is YYEKEE (reference sequence). V lost 0 bases to trimming and J lost 4 bases; unmatched junction nucleotides: 13. The CDR3 extends over 19 amino acids. CDR3 in DNA: TGTGCCAGCAGCTTGGGCCCTCGGGGACAGGGACGGTCCACCGGGGAGCTGTTTTTT. This gives the protein CASSLGPRGQGRSTGELFF.

V usage is TRBV9 and J usage is TRBJ2-5; possibly TRBD1 for D (5 bases). The CDR3 loop spans 13 amino acids. Trimming stripped 4 bases from V and 5 bases from J, with 12 bases between. The germline CDR1 and CDR2 sequences are SGDLS and YYNGEE. CDR3 coding DNA: TGTGCCAGCAGCCCCGTGGGGCGGGAGACCCAGTACTTC. The encoded protein is CASSPVGRETQYF.

J is TRBJ2-7 and V is TRBV7-9; D may match TRBD1 or TRBD2 (5 bases each). Trimming stripped 5 bases from V and 4 bases from J, with 15 bases between. The CDR3 contains 14 residues. Germline V gene lookup returns CDR1 SEHNR and CDR2 FQNEAQ (reference sequence). The CDR3 loop reads CASSHAGTGYEQYF. CDR3 sequence (DNA): TGTGCCAGCAGCCACGCAGGGACGGGATACGAGCAGTACTTC. Together with reference TRBV7-9 and TRBJ2-7, the CDR3 gives the full variable domain: DTGVSQNPRHKITKRGQNVTFRCDPISEHNRLYWYRQTLGQGPEFLTYFQNEAQLEKSRLLSDRFSAERPKGSFSTLEIQRTEQGDSAMYLCASSHAGTGYEQYFGPGTRLTVT.

The chain recombines TRBV7-8 with TRBJ1-1, with 9 bases aligning to TRBD1. The J segment lost 2 bases and the V segment lost 2 bases, leaving 6 bases of the junction unmatched. From germline, CDR1 is SGHVS and CDR2 FQNEAQ. The CDR3 has 16 residues. The CDR3, as DNA: TGTGCCAGCAGCTTAATACAGGGGGCGATCAACACTGAAGCTTTCTTT. It is translated as CASSLIQGAINTEAFF.

The chain has TRBV11-3 and TRBJ2-7; possibly TRBD1 or TRBD2 for D (5 bases each). CDR3 length: 15 amino acids. Germline V gives CDR1 SGHNT, CDR2 YENEEA. V gave up 1 base and J gave up 5 bases, with 15 bases separating them. This CDR3 is CASSLGQPGSHEQYF. CDR3 sequence (DNA): TGTGCCAGCAGCTTAGGACAGCCGGGAAGCCACGAGCAGTACTTC.

This clone has more than one count but fewer than ten. V and J are TRBV7-9 and TRBJ1-6; D remains ambiguous. Per germline, CDR1 SEHNR and CDR2 FQNEAQ (reference sequence). This CDR3 has 15 residues. The ends were cut back, 5 bases at V and 6 bases at J, with 14 bases in the middle. The DNA for the CDR3 is TGTGCCAGCAGCCCTTCCGGGTTCGGTAATTCACCCCTCCACTTT. Residues: CASSPSGFGNSPLHF.

In this sample, this clone turned up a few times. V and J are TRBV4-1 and TRBJ2-7; D remains unclear. The CDR3 covers 14 residues. Germline V gives CDR1 MGHRA, CDR2 YSYEKL. The ends were cut back, 1 base at V and 3 bases at J, with 10 bases in the middle. The CDR3 DNA sequence: TGCGCCAGCAGCCAAGTAGCCTGGGACTACGAGCAGTACTTC. Its translation is CASSQVAWDYEQYF.

The V and J genes are TRBV12-5 and TRBJ2-1; 8 positions match TRBD1. J was trimmed by 4 bases and V by 6 bases; bases with no gene match: 14. This CDR3 is built from 17 residues. The germline V gene has CDR1 LGHNT and CDR2 FRNRAP. The CDR3: CASGQDWKTGEYNEQFF. CDR3 in DNA: TGTGCTAGTGGACAGGACTGGAAGACAGGGGAGTACAATGAGCAGTTCTTC.

V and J are TRBV11-2 and TRBJ2-7; 9 nucleotides align to TRBD2. The CDR3 contains 16 residues. Germline V gene lookup returns CDR1 SGHAT and CDR2 FQNNGV. The J segment lost 6 bases and the V segment lost 4 bases, leaving 13 bases of the junction unmatched. The CDR3, as DNA: TGTGCCAGCAGCTCCAGTCGAGGTAGCGGGGGACCCGAGCAGTACTTC. Translated: CASSSSRGSGGPEQYF.

The CDR3 protein is CAWSPEQTNTQYF. CDR3 bases: TGTGCCTGGAGTCCAGAGCAGACTAATACGCAGTATTTT. The V and J genes are TRBV30 and TRBJ2-3; a weak D match, TRBD2 (5 bases). V dropped 2 bases and J dropped 7 bases, with 13 bases sitting between them. The CDR3 has 13 residues. Germline values: CDR1 GTSNPN, CDR2 SVGIG (reference sequence).

This clone was observed once. CDR3 amino acids: CASILRGAENNSPLHF. The CDR3 nucleotides are TGTGCCAGCATCCTCCGAGGGGCAGAAAATAATTCACCCCTCCACTTT. The V gene is TRBV5-6, the J gene TRBJ1-6; TRBD1 is a possible D gene (5 bases). Germline CDR1 SGHDT, CDR2 YYEEEE. V lost 6 bases and J 5 bases, leaving 18 bases between the germline ends. This CDR3 comprises 16 residues.

This chain links TRBV23-1 with TRBJ1-2, with D maybe TRBD1 (6 bases). TRBV23-1 is an ORF; its function is uncertain. The CDR3 loop spans 17 amino acids. V lost 0 bases and J 8 bases, leaving 22 bases between the germline ends. DNA for the CDR3: TGCGCCAGCAGTCAATCAATTCTTGGCAGGGGAACCAGGGGCTACACCTTC. It encodes CASSQSILGRGTRGYTF.

This chain links TRBV6-5 with TRBJ1-3; D possibly corresponds to TRBD1 (6 bases). The CDR3 consists of 15 residues. Germline V gene data show CDR1 as MNHEY and CDR2 as SVGAGI. The V and J ends lost 6 bases and 0 bases respectively, with 12 bases between them. The DNA for the CDR3 is TGTGCCAGCAGATTCGACAGGAACTCTGGAAACACCATATATTTT. Protein sequence: CASRFDRNSGNTIYF.

The gene calls are TRBV7-9 and TRBJ2-7; 11 bases fit TRBD1. Germline CDR1 reads SEHNR; CDR2 reads FQNEAQ (reference sequence). Germline trimming cut 5 bases from V and 3 bases from J; bases unmatched to any gene: 6. The CDR3 totals 15 residues. For the CDR3, the DNA is TGTGCCAGCAGCATGATCGGGACAGGGGGCTACGAGCAGTACTTC. Translated, it gives CASSMIGTGGYEQYF. Full variable domain (outside the CDR3, taken from reference TRBV7-9 and TRBJ2-7): DTGVSQNPRHKITKRGQNVTFRCDPISEHNRLYWYRQTLGQGPEFLTYFQNEAQLEKSRLLSDRFSAERPKGSFSTLEIQRTEQGDSAMYLCASSMIGTGGYEQYFGPGTRLTVT.

The chain is built from TRBV2 and TRBJ2-4; TRBD2 matches 13 bases. Looked up from germline, CDR1 is SNHLY and CDR2 is FYNNEI. The CDR3 runs to 20 residues. Trimming took 0 bases from V and 0 from J; bases not matched to a gene: 8. CDR3 protein: CASSEAQSGLAGLAKNIQYF. CDR3 in DNA: TGTGCCAGCAGTGAAGCCCAATCGGGACTAGCGGGGCTAGCCAAAAACATTCAGTACTTC.

The chain combines TRBV10-2 with TRBJ2-2, with 8 bases fitting TRBD2. The germline V gene encodes CDR1 WSHSY and CDR2 SAAADI. Losses at the gene ends were 0 bases for V and 3 bases for J; bases not matched to a gene: 6. The CDR3 is 17 amino acids. The CDR3, as DNA: TGCGCCAGCAGTGAGTCGTCGACTAGCGCGTACACCGGGGAGCTGTTTTTT. Protein product: CASSESSTSAYTGELFF.

This chain joins TRBV13 and TRBJ2-3; tentatively, D is TRBD1 (6 bases). Germline CDR1 reads PRHDT; CDR2 reads FYEKMQ (reference sequence). The CDR3 is 15 residues long. The V and J ends lost 2 bases and 6 bases respectively, with 15 bases between them. The CDR3 reads CASSLRYRELDTQYF. The CDR3 DNA follows: TGTGCCAGCAGCTTAAGGTACAGGGAGTTGGATACGCAGTATTTT.

V and J are TRBV10-1 and TRBJ1-2; D is uncertain. The CDR3 extends over 19 amino acids. The V end lost 3 bases, the J end lost 4 bases, and 27 bases lay between the germline ends. Germline V gives CDR1 WNHNN, CDR2 SYGVQD (reference sequence). This CDR3 is CASSDWDLTLETETYGYTF. The CDR3 DNA is TGCGCCAGCAGTGACTGGGATCTTACGTTAGAGACGGAAACCTATGGCTACACCTTC.

This chain joins TRBV7-9 and TRBJ1-1; D gene ambiguous. The CDR3 runs 13 residues. Deletions cut 2 bases from V and 2 bases from J, with 6 bases between. CDR1 is SEHNR, CDR2 FQNEAQ, per germline (reference sequence). For the CDR3, the DNA is TGTGCCAGCAGCTTAACAGCTAACACTGAAGCTTTCTTT. Translating gives CASSLTANTEAFF.

The chain couples TRBV18 to TRBJ2-5; D uncertain. The tail of the sequence fits TRBJ2-7 better, so the J call may be wrong. This CDR3 comprises 13 residues. Per germline, CDR1 KGHSH and CDR2 LQKENI. The CDR3 is CASSPPPFYEQYF. The CDR3 coding sequence is TGTGCCAGCTCACCTCCCCCCTTCTACGAGCAGTACTTC.